The 3 T cell receptor beta chains listed next were all sequenced from one sample in a study of Ad26.COV2.S vaccination and SARS-CoV-2 variants. The sample's treatment: roughly 18 received Ad26.COV2.S at low or high dose, single or two shots; 5 received placebo; per-sample allocation not given. Samples analyzed were those drawn on day 63 after the first vaccine or placebo injection. TCRdb's copy holds only in-frame clones and misses some; the assay was immunoSEQ multiplex PCR. The sample yields fewer than 500,000 clones, 89% seen once. The source material was peripheral blood, sampled in a trial of Ad26.COV2.S vaccine versus placebo. All receptors come from a person aged 18 to 65 who received the Ad26.COV2.S COVID-19 vaccine or a placebo.

This chain connects TRBV7-3 to TRBJ2-1; tentatively, D is TRBD2 (6 bases). This CDR3 comprises 13 residues. Trimming took 5 bases from V and 4 from J, leaving 9 bases between them. The germline CDR1 and CDR2 sequences are SGHTA and FQGTGA. The CDR3 DNA sequence: TGTGCCAGCAGCCCCGGGACTTACAATGAGCAGTTCTTC. It specifies CASSPGTYNEQFF. Supplemented by reference TRBV7-3 and TRBJ2-1, the full variable domain reads GAGVSQTPSNKVTEKGKYVELRCDPISGHTALYWYRQSLGQGPEFLIYFQGTGAADDSGLPNDRFFAVRPEGSVSTLKIQRTERGDSAVYLCASSPGTYNEQFFGPGTRLTVL.

The chain couples TRBV21-1 to TRBJ2-2; no DNA check was done on the table's D call, TRBD2. TRBV21-1 is a pseudogene. The CDR3 runs to 13 residues. CDR3 bases: TGTGCCAGCAGCAAAGCGGAGTCCGGGGAGCTGTTTTTT. It is translated as CASSKAESGELFF.

The chain combines TRBV30 with TRBJ1-2; D not resolved. The CDR3 sequence is 11 residues long. Trimming took 0 bases from V and 10 from J, leaving 9 bases between them. Germline lookup yields CDR1 GTSNPN and CDR2 SVGIG (reference sequence). The CDR3 is CAWSVLKVYTF. The CDR3 nucleotides are TGTGCCTGGAGTGTACTGAAGGTCTACACCTTC.